This TCR beta chain was sequenced for a study of T-cell memory formation after mild COVID-19. TCRdb redid the calling of the 5' RACE reads with MiXCR, one entry per CDR3 protein. The sample has about 470,000 distinct CDR3 sequences; 25% are singletons. The CDR3 covers 11 residues. The V gene's germline CDR1 is SNHLY and CDR2 FYNNEI. V gave up 1 base and J gave up 8 bases, with 3 bases separating them. The sequence derives from an adult woman who had mild COVID-19 (a few samples of this study predate the infection). Cell type and time point are not known. Sequences were obtained from PBMCs or a T cell subset sorted from them (not recorded which). The J gene is TRBJ2-1, the V gene TRBV2; D gene ambiguous. CDR3 DNA sequence: TGTGCCAGCAGTGAAGGGGATGAGCAGTTCTTC. Amino acids: CASSEGDEQFF.